The clone carrying this T cell receptor (beta chain) was recorded many times. This record belongs to a study of T cell repertoires in cytomegalovirus infection. This CDR3 contains 16 residues. Germline V gene lookup returns CDR1 SGHTA and CDR2 FQGNSA. Trimming removed 5 bases at V and 2 bases at J, with 16 bases between. In TCRdb, the reads were re-called with MiXCR into one record per CDR3 protein. The profile shows about 360,000 distinct CDR3 sequences, 15% to 20% of them singletons. Specimen: PBMCs. The V and J genes are TRBV7-2 and TRBJ2-1; the D gene could be TRBD1 or TRBD2 (5 bases each). The sequence was obtained from a human donor in good health (CMV status not recorded). Some clones in this sample may be carry-over from other donors' samples. The CDR3 here is CASSQGRRPTYNEQFF. The CDR3 DNA sequence: TGTGCCAGCAGCCAGGGACGGCGGCCTACCTACAATGAGCAGTTCTTC.